Each of the 28 T cell receptor beta chains below was sequenced from the same sample in a study of OX40 agonist ivuxolimab in advanced cancers. Sequencing used immunoSEQ multiplex PCR; TCRdb keeps in-frame clones, though not all of them. The sample records tens of thousands of clones, roughly 90% being singletons. The specimen was CD4+ or CD8+ T cells sorted from blood, collected in a trial of the OX40 agonist ivuxolimab. The source of these receptors is an adult with an advanced solid tumor such as melanoma, head and neck, liver or kidney cancer.

The CDR3, as DNA: TGTGCCAGCAGTTTAGGGACAGCTAACAATGAGCAGTTCTTC. Its translation: CASSLGTANNEQFF. The V call is TRBV27, the J call TRBJ2-1; 7 bases align to TRBD1. Trimming removed 2 bases from V and 5 bases from J; junction bases left unmatched: 3. CDR1 is MNHEY, CDR2 SMNVEV, per germline (reference sequence). This CDR3 region has 14 residues.

A note on this clone: Other DNA sequences in the same sample also yield this CDR3. The chain employs TRBV5-1 and TRBJ2-5; perhaps TRBD2 as D (5 bases). Trimming left V 1 base short and J 5 bases short, with 12 bases between. Germline V gene data show CDR1 as SGHRS and CDR2 as YFSETQ. The CDR3 is made up of 14 amino acids. CDR3 DNA: TGCGCCAGCAGCTTGACATCGACGGGGGAGACCCAGTACTTC. Its protein is CASSLTSTGETQYF. The whole variable domain, remainder taken from reference TRBV5-1 and TRBJ2-5, is KAGVTQTPRYLIKTRGQQVTLSCSPISGHRSVSWYQQTPGQGLQFLFEYFSETQRNKGNFPGRFSGRQFSNSRSEMNVSTLELGDSALYLCASSLTSTGETQYFGPGTRLLVL.

This chain connects TRBV4-1 to TRBJ2-4, with 9 bases aligning to TRBD1. Germline V CDR1 and CDR2: MGHRA, YSYEKL. This CDR3 contains 17 residues. V was pared by 2 bases and J by 1 base, with 6 bases of the junction left unmatched. CDR3: CASSQSDRGYAKNIQYF. In DNA form, the CDR3 reads TGCGCCAGCAGCCAAAGTGACAGGGGGTATGCCAAAAACATTCAGTACTTC.

V is TRBV2 and J is TRBJ1-3; D is uncertain. Looked up from germline, CDR1 is SNHLY and CDR2 is FYNNEI. The CDR3 is 16 amino acids. Trimming removed 3 bases from V and 0 bases from J, with 12 bases in between. The CDR3 DNA is TGTGCCAGCAGTGATAATAGCCTCTCCTCTGGAAACACCATATATTTT. Its translation is CASSDNSLSSGNTIYF.

The chain is built from TRBV7-3 and TRBJ2-2; D is undetermined. V gave up 5 bases and J gave up 8 bases, with 15 bases separating them. Per the germline V gene, CDR1 is SGHTA and CDR2 is FQGTGA. This CDR3 comprises 14 residues. The CDR3 DNA reads TGTGCCAGCAGCCCCGTGACGGTTGGGGGGGAGCTGTTTTTT. Translation: CASSPVTVGGELFF.

V gene TRBV6-1 combines with J gene TRBJ2-1, with D perhaps TRBD2 (5 bases). Deletions cut 4 bases from V and 2 bases from J, with 12 bases between. Germline V gives CDR1 MNHNS, CDR2 SASEGT. This CDR3 spans 15 amino acids. The CDR3 DNA is TGTGCCAGCAGTGCCCTCGGTAGCGCCTACAATGAGCAGTTCTTC. Protein: CASSALGSAYNEQFF.

This chain uses TRBV7-9 with TRBJ2-7; perhaps TRBD1 as D (5 bases). The germline V gene encodes CDR1 SEHNR and CDR2 FQNEAQ (reference sequence). The V end was cut by 4 bases, the J end by 3 bases, with 10 bases between. The CDR3 has 13 residues. The CDR3: CASSSWGYYEQYF. The CDR3 region has the DNA TGTGCCAGCAGCTCCTGGGGCTACTACGAGCAGTACTTC.

The rearrangement uses TRBV6-1 and TRBJ2-5, with TRBD2 matching over 7 bases. The V gene's germline CDR1 is MNHNS and CDR2 SASEGT. The CDR3 contains 15 residues. The junction had 20 bases not matched to a gene; V was cut back by 8 bases and J by 11 bases. CDR3 sequence: CASGLEAGSPLEQYF. The CDR3, as DNA: TGTGCCAGCGGCCTTGAAGCGGGATCGCCTCTGGAGCAGTACTTC.

J is TRBJ2-3 and V is TRBV7-3; 11 positions match TRBD2. The CDR3 is 16 amino acids. After removal of 2 bases from V and 4 bases from J, the junction contained 5 bases not matched to a gene. Germline CDR1 reads SGHTA; CDR2 reads FQGTGA. The CDR3 coding sequence is TGTGCCAGCAGCTTAGCCCCGGGACTAGCGGCAGATACGCAGTATTTT. Translating it yields CASSLAPGLAADTQYF.

V and J are TRBV9 and TRBJ2-1, with a possible D match to TRBD2 (6 bases). The CDR3 has 14 residues. Trimming took 0 bases from V and 8 from J, leaving 12 bases between them. Germline V lookup: CDR1 SGDLS, CDR2 YYNGEE. The CDR3 is CASSVGGTQYEQFF. The CDR3 bases are TGTGCCAGCAGCGTAGGAGGGACTCAATATGAGCAGTTCTTC.

The V and J genes are TRBV5-7 and TRBJ2-7; D is possibly TRBD1 or TRBD2 (5 bases each). TRBV5-7 is reported as an ORF; its role is uncertain. The CDR3 is 15 amino acids. The germline V and J ends were trimmed by 0 bases and 1 base, with 11 bases remaining between them. CDR3 in amino acids: CASSLEGSRSYEQYF. In DNA form, the CDR3 reads TGTGCCAGCAGCTTGGAGGGGAGCAGATCCTACGAGCAGTACTTC.

V gene TRBV6-1 combines with J gene TRBJ2-3, with 7 bases aligning to TRBD2. J was trimmed by 2 bases and V by 7 bases; bases with no gene match: 6. The CDR3 totals 14 residues. CDR1 and CDR2 (germline): MNHNS, SASEGT. CDR3 in DNA: TGTGCCAGCAACCGGGACTACCTCACAGATACGCAGTATTTT. This gives the protein CASNRDYLTDTQYF.

The V gene is TRBV18, the J gene TRBJ2-1, with TRBD2 matching 15 bases. Germline V CDR1 and CDR2: KGHSH, LQKENI. Trimming cost V 4 bases and J 6 bases; bases outside gene matches: 4. The CDR3 contains 16 residues. CDR3 coding DNA: TGTGCCAGCTCACGCCCGGGACTAGCGGGAGGCAATGAGCAGTTCTTC. Translating it yields CASSRPGLAGGNEQFF.

The chain has TRBV6-5 and TRBJ1-2; the D gene is possibly TRBD1 (5 bases). CDR3 length: 11 amino acids. The V gene lost 2 bases and the J gene lost 10 bases, with 8 bases spanning the gap. Germline-derived CDR1 and CDR2 are MNHEY and SVGAGI. This chain's CDR3 is CASSYGGAYTF. CDR3 sequence (DNA): TGTGCCAGCAGTTACGGGGGTGCCTACACCTTC.

V gene TRBV7-8 combines with J gene TRBJ2-7; D is unresolved. This CDR3 region has 12 residues. The germline V gene has CDR1 SGHVS and CDR2 FQNEAQ. The ends were cut back, 5 bases at V and 1 base at J, with 6 bases in the middle. The CDR3 DNA is TGTGCCAGCAGCCTTACATCCTACGAGCAGTACTTC. This gives the protein CASSLTSYEQYF. The full variable domain, in which reference TRBV7-8 and TRBJ2-7 provide the parts outside the CDR3, is GAGVSQSPRYKVAKRGQDVALRCDPISGHVSLFWYQQALGQGPEFLTYFQNEAQLDKSGLPSDRFFAERPEGSVSTLKIQRTQQEDSAVYLCASSLTSYEQYFGPGTRLTVT.

The sample holds a few counts of this clone. The chain combines TRBV29-1 with TRBJ2-7; D possibly corresponds to TRBD2 (6 bases). The CDR3 runs to 17 residues. Germline V gene data show CDR1 as SQVTM and CDR2 as ANQGSEA. The CDR3 spells CRSGVLRTGSWPYEQYF. CDR3 coding DNA: TGCAGGTCGGGGGTTTTGCGGACTGGGTCCTGGCCCTACGAGCAGTACTTC.

The V and J genes are TRBV10-1 and TRBJ2-5; no clear D gene. Per germline, CDR1 WNHNN and CDR2 SYGVQD (reference sequence). The V end was cut by 4 bases, the J end by 2 bases, with 8 bases between. This CDR3 has 13 amino acids. The CDR3 bases are TGCGCCAGCAGTGGGACCACACAAGAGACCCAGTACTTC. Its translation is CASSGTTQETQYF.

The CDR3: CATSRDKASGSYEQYF. The DNA of the CDR3 is TGTGCCACCAGCAGAGATAAGGCTAGCGGGAGTTACGAGCAGTACTTC. The chain combines TRBV15 with TRBJ2-7; 10 nucleotides match TRBD2. From germline, CDR1 is LNHNV and CDR2 YYDKDF (reference sequence). V dropped 0 bases and J dropped 4; count of bases not matched to a gene: 6. The CDR3 extends over 16 amino acids.

This rearrangement joins TRBV5-1 to TRBJ1-2; 8 bases match TRBD1. Trimming at V came to 1 base and at J to 3 bases, leaving 5 bases not matched to a gene. This CDR3 is 15 amino acids long. Per the germline V gene, CDR1 is SGHRS and CDR2 is YFSETQ. The CDR3 reads CASSLITGGDYGYTF. The CDR3 nucleotides are TGCGCCAGCAGCTTGATTACAGGGGGGGACTATGGCTACACCTTC.

This clone came up a few times. The CDR3 DNA sequence: TGTGCCAGCAGTTCCCGGAGGGGCGGTGAGCAGTTCTTC. Translation: CASSSRRGGEQFF. The rearrangement uses TRBV27 and TRBJ2-1, with a possible D match to TRBD2 (6 bases). With 4 bases removed from V and 9 bases from J, the gap between germline ends came to 13 bases. Germline-derived CDR1 and CDR2 are MNHEY and SMNVEV (reference sequence). This CDR3 has 13 amino acids.

V usage is TRBV25-1 and J usage is TRBJ2-5; D remains ambiguous. The CDR3 loop spans 15 amino acids. The germline gives CDR1 MGHDK, CDR2 SYGVNS. V was trimmed by 0 bases and J by 5 bases, leaving 13 bases between them. The CDR3 DNA follows: TGTGCCAGCAGTGAATATGGCCTTGTGGGGGAGACCCAGTACTTC. The encoded protein is CASSEYGLVGETQYF.

This clone was found once. This sequence joins TRBV6-5 and TRBJ2-1; 8 bases agree with TRBD1. The CDR3 runs to 15 residues. CDR1 and CDR2 (germline): MNHEY, SVGAGI. With 0 bases clipped from V and 6 bases from J, the junction kept 4 bases outside the gene matches. The CDR3 loop is CASSYSGQVSNEQFF. The CDR3 DNA is TGTGCCAGCAGTTACTCGGGACAGGTCTCCAATGAGCAGTTCTTC.

In its sample, this clone is medium-sized. V gene TRBV9 combines with J gene TRBJ2-7, with TRBD1 as a possible D gene (6 bases). Germline CDR1 is SGDLS and CDR2 is YYNGEE. Trimming pared 3 bases from V and 2 bases from J, leaving 9 bases between. This CDR3 spans 13 amino acids. The CDR3 here is CASSAQGAYEQYF. The DNA for the CDR3 is TGTGCCAGCAGCGCACAGGGAGCCTACGAGCAGTACTTC.

V is TRBV28 and J is TRBJ1-1, with 10 bases matching TRBD1. Trimming removed 5 bases from V and 6 bases from J; junction bases left unmatched: 12. The CDR3 totals 16 residues. Germline V gene lookup returns CDR1 MDHEN and CDR2 SYDVKM. The CDR3 is CASSRVPGTGVSEAFF. CDR3 nucleotides: TGTGCCAGCAGTCGAGTTCCCGGGACAGGGGTCTCTGAAGCTTTCTTT.

This chain connects TRBV7-9 to TRBJ2-7, with 10 bases aligning to TRBD2. J lost 0 bases, V lost 10 bases, and 15 bases had no gene match. CDR1 SEHNR and CDR2 FQNEAQ come from the germline V gene (reference sequence). This CDR3 contains 17 residues. The CDR3 DNA follows: TGTGCCACCGAAACCCCCGGGACTAGCGTCAGCTCCTACGAGCAGTACTTC. It is translated as CATETPGTSVSSYEQYF.

The CDR3 sequence: CSVELRTFNNEQFF. As DNA, the CDR3 is TGCAGCGTTGAACTGCGAACTTTCAACAATGAGCAGTTCTTC. The chain employs TRBV29-1 and TRBJ2-1; no reliable D call. The germline CDR1 and CDR2 sequences are SQVTM and ANQGSEA. The CDR3 contains 14 residues. Trimming took 2 bases from V and 5 from J, leaving 13 bases between them.

This clone was found a few times. V usage is TRBV28 and J usage is TRBJ2-1; TRBD2 agrees at 9 bases. Trimming cost V 2 bases and J 3 bases; bases outside gene matches: 2. Germline loops: CDR1 MDHEN, CDR2 SYDVKM. The CDR3 is 15 amino acids. Written as DNA, the CDR3 is TGTGCCAGCAGTTTAATAGCGGGAGTCTACAATGAGCAGTTCTTC. Protein sequence: CASSLIAGVYNEQFF.

Remarks on this clone: One end of the junction does not line up with germline, which may come from a read error. Here the CDR3 DNA reads TGTGCCATCAGTGAGAGGGCTGGAAACACCATATATTTT. It yields the protein CAISERAGNTIYF. The chain has TRBV6-6 and TRBJ1-3; D is ambiguous. The V gene's germline CDR1 is MNHNY and CDR2 SVGAGI (reference sequence). CDR3 length equals 13 residues.